This T cell receptor beta chain emerged from a study of cytomegalovirus exposure and HLA in healthy donors. Study-wide results and limits: Reports credit the classifier with highly specific, highly sensitive diagnosis of cytomegalovirus status.

The germline V gene encodes CDR1 LGHNA and CDR2 YSLEER. The CDR3 has 15 amino acids. V shed 4 bases and J 4 bases; nucleotides not matched to a gene: 8. PCR involved 60 Vbeta and 13 Jbeta primers. Per the authors' pipeline: Per a later analysis, the number of unique TCR beta chains was around 80 million, of which about 11 million were shared. This table comes from immunoSEQ multiplex PCR, and its TCRdb copy is limited to in-frame clones, with some not included. The D gene and trimming were derived from the DNA, and the V and J assignments and clone size from that table. The repertoire consists of around 53,000 clones, with about 80% occurring once and the leading ten covering about 3%. To note about this clone: Its antigen is undetermined.

The receptor's source is a man aged 50 or older in good health and CMV-seronegative. Input material: PBMCs. The gene calls are TRBV4-3 and TRBJ2-5; 8 bases are shared with TRBD2. In nucleotides, the CDR3 is TGCGCCAGCAGCCCCGGAAACGGGGGGGGAGAGACCCAGTACTTC. Translated: CASSPGNGGGETQYF.